These T cell receptor beta chains were read from a single sample in a study of blood T cell repertoires in COVID-19. Assay used: immunoSEQ multiplex PCR; TCRdb lists only in-frame clones, some missing. Here the sample spans 250,000 or so clones, around 80% being singletons. Material for sequencing was peripheral blood. Receptors originate from a human donor in a cohort sampled during active COVID-19. Each CDR3 is given with its conserved first and last residue. D genes are given only for firm matches. Part of the rows lack a size; the others show once, few, many or a class for expanded clones.

v_gene: TRBV19; j_gene: TRBJ1-4; abundance: NA; d_gene: NA; CDR3nt: TGTGCCAGTAGAGGGACACTCAATGAAAAACTGTTTTTT; CDR3aa: CASRGTLNEKLFF
v_gene: TRBV24-1; j_gene: TRBJ1-4; abundance: NA; d_gene: TRBD1; CDR3nt: TGTGCCACCAGTGATCAGGGGGCAGGAGAAAAACTGTTTTTT; CDR3aa: CATSDQGAGEKLFF
v_gene: TRBV11-2; j_gene: TRBJ2-4; abundance: NA; d_gene: NA; CDR3nt: TGTGCCAGCAGCTTAGATATATCTGTTCTAGCCAAAAACATTCAGTACTTC; CDR3aa: CASSLDISVLAKNIQYF
v_gene: TRBV7-2; j_gene: TRBJ1-4; abundance: NA; d_gene: TRBD1; CDR3nt: TGTGCCAGCAGCTTAGGACGGACAGGGGGCCATGAAAAACTGTTTTTT; CDR3aa: CASSLGRTGGHEKLFF
v_gene: TRBV20-1; j_gene: TRBJ1-1; abundance: NA; d_gene: NA; CDR3nt: TGCAGTGCTACAGGGTACACTGAAGCTTTCTTT; CDR3aa: CSATGYTEAFF
v_gene: TRBV7-9; j_gene: TRBJ1-4; abundance: NA; d_gene: NA; CDR3nt: TGTGCCAGCAGCTTAGCGCGCGGGGTAGGAGAAAAACTGTTTTTT; CDR3aa: CASSLARGVGEKLFF
v_gene: TRBV11-3; j_gene: TRBJ1-1; abundance: NA; d_gene: TRBD1; CDR3nt: TGTGCCAGCGCGACGGGACAGGGCAGCACTGAAGCTTTCTTT; CDR3aa: CASATGQGSTEAFF
v_gene: TRBV9; j_gene: TRBJ2-3; abundance: once; d_gene: TRBD2; CDR3nt: TGTGCCAGCAGCGTATTTGAGCGGGGATCAGATACGCAGTATTTT; CDR3aa: CASSVFERGSDTQYF
v_gene: TRBV7-9; j_gene: TRBJ1-1; abundance: few; d_gene: NA; CDR3nt: TGTGCCAGCAGCGACATGAACACTGAAGCTTTCTTT; CDR3aa: CASSDMNTEAFF
v_gene: TRBV19; j_gene: TRBJ2-2; abundance: NA; d_gene: TRBD2; CDR3nt: TGTGCCAGTAGTAAAAAAGGGACTAGCGGGAGGGCCGTGGTAGGGGAGCTGTTTTTT; CDR3aa: CASSKKGTSGRAVVGELFF
v_gene: TRBV6-5; j_gene: TRBJ1-1; abundance: NA; d_gene: NA; CDR3nt: TGTGCCAGCGGGAGAGTTCAGAACACTGAAGCTTTCTTT; CDR3aa: CASGRVQNTEAFF
v_gene: TRBV6-1; j_gene: TRBJ2-7; abundance: once; d_gene: NA; CDR3nt: TGTGCCAGTAGGGAAGGCTACTACGAGCAGTACTTC; CDR3aa: CASREGYYEQYF
v_gene: TRBV5-4; j_gene: TRBJ2-7; abundance: NA; d_gene: TRBD2; CDR3nt: TGTGCCAGCAGCCAAGGGACTAGCGGGAGAAACTTATACGAGCAGTACTTC; CDR3aa: CASSQGTSGRNLYEQYF
v_gene: TRBV12-5; j_gene: TRBJ2-7; abundance: NA; d_gene: TRBD2; CDR3nt: TGTGCTAGTGGTTTGAATCGACCCGGGGTCAGGGACTCGGGGGGGTCCTCCTACGAGCAGTACTTC; CDR3aa: CASGLNRPGVRDSGGSSYEQYF
v_gene: TRBV6-5; j_gene: TRBJ1-2; abundance: NA; d_gene: NA; CDR3nt: TGTGCCAGCAGTTACTCGTGGGGGCACCCAAGTGTCTACACCTTC; CDR3aa: CASSYSWGHPSVYTF
v_gene: TRBV10-1; j_gene: TRBJ2-2; abundance: NA; d_gene: TRBD1; CDR3nt: TGCGCCAGCAGGGCACAGGGGACCGGGGAGCTGTTTTTT; CDR3aa: CASRAQGTGELFF
v_gene: TRBV23-1; j_gene: TRBJ1-5; abundance: many; d_gene: TRBD1; CDR3nt: TGCGCCAGCAGTCAAGCAGGGACAGGGGGCTGGCAGCCCCAGCATTTT; CDR3aa: CASSQAGTGGWQPQHF
v_gene: TRBV20-1; j_gene: TRBJ2-5; abundance: NA; d_gene: NA; CDR3nt: TGCAGTGCTAGTTCTGGGGAGGCCCAGTACTTC; CDR3aa: CSASSGEAQYF
v_gene: TRBV9; j_gene: TRBJ2-7; abundance: NA; d_gene: TRBD2; CDR3nt: TGTGCCAGCAGCGTAGCATCAGCGGGGAGCTCCTACGAGCAGTACTTC; CDR3aa: CASSVASAGSSYEQYF
v_gene: TRBV5-1; j_gene: TRBJ2-2; abundance: NA; d_gene: TRBD2; CDR3nt: TGCGCCAGCAGCTTGGGGGCGACTAGCGGGAGTGGAACCGGGGAGCTGTTTTTT; CDR3aa: CASSLGATSGSGTGELFF
v_gene: TRBV6-5; j_gene: TRBJ1-2; abundance: NA; d_gene: NA; CDR3nt: TGTGCCAGCAGTTACTCGATCGGGTATGGCTACACCTTC; CDR3aa: CASSYSIGYGYTF
v_gene: TRBV9; j_gene: TRBJ1-1; abundance: NA; d_gene: NA; CDR3nt: TGTGCCAGCAGCGGCAGGGGTGGGGTATCTAGTAGCACTGAAGCTTTCTTT; CDR3aa: CASSGRGGVSSSTEAFF
v_gene: TRBV6-5; j_gene: TRBJ2-3; abundance: NA; d_gene: NA; CDR3nt: TGTGCCCACGGGAGCGCAGATACGCAGTATTTT; CDR3aa: CAHGSADTQYF